The 26 T cell receptor beta chains below were found in one sample sequenced in a study of T cell responses to AZD1222 COVID-19 vaccine. Measured with immunoSEQ multiplex PCR; TCRdb has only the in-frame clones, and not every one. The sample lists about 89,000 clones, around 84% occurring once. Sequenced material: peripheral blood, taken 28 days after the second AZD1222 dose. The origin of the receptors is an adult who received the AZD1222 COVID-19 vaccine.

The chain uses TRBV3-1 (or the pseudogene TRBV3-2) and TRBJ1-5, with TRBD1 matching 8 bases. The CDR3 spans 20 residues. V lost 4 bases and J lost 1; bases outside the gene matches: 18. Per the germline V gene, CDR1 is LGHDT and CDR2 is YNNKEL (reference sequence). DNA of the CDR3: TGTGCCAGCAGCCCCGGACCCGGGACAGGATACGGGAGCAGCAATCAGCCCCAGCATTTT. Its protein product is CASSPGPGTGYGSSNQPQHF.

This clone has just one count. This chain joins TRBV24-1 and TRBJ1-2, with a tentative D call TRBD1 (6 bases). Germline CDR1 is KGHDR and CDR2 is SFDVKD. V gave up 5 bases and J gave up 4 bases, with 16 bases separating them. The CDR3 loop spans 15 amino acids. The CDR3 DNA is TGTGCCACCAGTGTCAAACAGGGACGCGGCTATGGCTACACCTTC. As protein: CATSVKQGRGYGYTF.

V gene TRBV19 combines with J gene TRBJ2-1, with D perhaps TRBD2 (5 bases). Deletions cut 3 bases from V and 12 bases from J, with 12 bases between. This CDR3 comprises 12 residues. CDR1 and CDR2 from the germline V gene are LNHDA and SQIVND (reference sequence). The CDR3 DNA follows: TGTGCCAGTAGTATGGGTCCCGAGGGGCAGTTCTTC. The encoded protein is CASSMGPEGQFF. The full variable domain, with the rest looked up from reference TRBV19 and TRBJ2-1, is DGGITQSPKYLFRKEGQNVTLSCEQNLNHDAMYWYRQDPGQGLRLIYYSQIVNDFQKGDIAEGYSVSREKKESFPLTVTSAQKNPTAFYLCASSMGPEGQFFGPGTRLTVL.

The chain joins TRBV7-2 to TRBJ2-1; TRBD2 agrees at 12 bases. Germline lookup yields CDR1 SGHTA and CDR2 FQGNSA. Trimming cost V 5 bases and J 4 bases; bases outside gene matches: 3. The length of the CDR3 is 15 residues. CDR3 sequence (DNA): TGTGCCAGCAGCCGGACTAGCGGGATATACAATGAGCAGTTCTTC. As protein: CASSRTSGIYNEQFF.

The V call is TRBV20-1, the J call TRBJ1-1; D unresolved. The V and J ends lost 3 bases and 11 bases respectively, with 10 bases between them. Germline V gene sequence: CDR1 DFQATT, CDR2 SNEGSKA (reference sequence). There are 10 residues in the CDR3. CDR3 region: CSASDWVAFF. In DNA form, the CDR3 reads TGCAGTGCTAGTGATTGGGTGGCTTTCTTT.

The V gene is TRBV18, the J gene TRBJ1-1; the match to TRBD1 covers 7 bases. This CDR3 is built from 16 residues. Trimming removed 0 bases from V and 1 base from J; junction bases left unmatched: 5. Per the germline V gene, CDR1 is KGHSH and CDR2 is LQKENI. The CDR3 is CASSPPPTGQNTEAFF. Written as DNA, the CDR3 is TGTGCCAGCTCACCACCCCCGACAGGGCAGAACACTGAAGCTTTCTTT.

The rearrangement links TRBV18 to TRBJ1-1; no clear D. In germline, CDR1 is KGHSH, CDR2 LQKENI. V lost 3 bases and J lost 1, with 9 bases in between. The CDR3 spans 14 residues. The CDR3 sequence: CASSPPGSNTEAFF. CDR3 coding DNA: TGTGCCAGCTCACCTCCTGGATCGAACACTGAAGCTTTCTTT.

J is TRBJ1-2 and V is TRBV29-1, with 9 bases fitting TRBD1. V shed 3 bases, J shed 8 bases, and the junction held 7 bases outside the gene matches. This CDR3 has 13 residues. Germline V lookup: CDR1 SQVTM, CDR2 ANQGSEA. CDR3 DNA: TGCAGCGTTGATGAACAGGGGGCGCAGGGCTACACCTTC. Encoded protein: CSVDEQGAQGYTF.

The V call is TRBV19, the J call TRBJ2-2; D gene unclear. V was trimmed by 5 bases and J by 0 bases, leaving 13 bases between them. The germline CDR1 and CDR2 sequences are LNHDA and SQIVND (reference sequence). This CDR3 has 16 residues. In nucleotides, the CDR3 is TGTGCCAGTAGTCTTGGTGGGTCCACGAACACCGGGGAGCTGTTTTTT. It is translated as CASSLGGSTNTGELFF.

The chain links TRBV5-4 to TRBJ2-3, with 9 bases matching TRBD2. Germline CDR1 SGHNT, CDR2 YYREEE (reference sequence). The CDR3 is 18 amino acids. Trimming took 0 bases from V and 7 from J; bases not matched to a gene: 15. The CDR3: CASSLAVAAGGTLNTQYF. CDR3 bases: TGTGCCAGCAGCTTGGCCGTCGCCGCGGGGGGGACTTTGAATACGCAGTATTTT. Together with reference TRBV5-4 and TRBJ2-3, the CDR3 gives the full variable domain: ETGVTQSPTHLIKTRGQQVTLRCSSQSGHNTVSWYQQALGQGPQFIFQYYREEENGRGNFPPRFSGLQFPNYSSELNVNALELDDSALYLCASSLAVAAGGTLNTQYFGPGTRLTVL.

This chain connects TRBV5-1 to TRBJ2-6; weak D call: TRBD1 (5 bases). Trimming removed 7 bases from V and 0 bases from J, with 8 bases in between. The CDR3 runs to 14 residues. Germline CDR1 reads SGHRS; CDR2 reads YFSETQ. CDR3 DNA sequence: TGCGCCAGCGTTGACAGCTCTGGGGCCAACGTCCTGACTTTC. It is translated as CASVDSSGANVLTF.

The V and J genes are TRBV6-5 and TRBJ2-7; the D gene is possibly TRBD2 (6 bases). Germline V gives CDR1 MNHEY, CDR2 SVGAGI. Trimming cost V 2 bases and J 2 bases, with 10 bases left between them. The CDR3 loop spans 14 amino acids. The CDR3 sequence: CASSYRLDAYEQYF. The CDR3 coding sequence is TGTGCCAGCAGTTACCGACTAGACGCCTACGAGCAGTACTTC.

V is TRBV7-3 and J is TRBJ2-7; the D call may be TRBD1 or TRBD2 (5 bases each). V lost 5 bases and J 0 bases, leaving 17 bases between the germline ends. Germline CDR1 SGHTA, CDR2 FQGTGA. The CDR3 is 16 residues long. The CDR3 sequence: CASSGGPTAGSYEQYF. The CDR3 DNA follows: TGTGCCAGCAGCGGGGGACCCACGGCCGGCTCCTACGAGCAGTACTTC. Combining the CDR3 with reference TRBV7-3 and TRBJ2-7 gives the whole variable domain GAGVSQTPSNKVTEKGKYVELRCDPISGHTALYWYRQSLGQGPEFLIYFQGTGAADDSGLPNDRFFAVRPEGSVSTLKIQRTERGDSAVYLCASSGGPTAGSYEQYFGPGTRLTVT.

This chain connects TRBV7-2 to TRBJ1-6, with 7 bases aligning to TRBD1. CDR3 length equals 14 residues. The ends lost 5 bases at V and 9 bases at J; junction bases unmatched: 7. Germline V CDR1 and CDR2: SGHTA, FQGNSA. CDR3 region: CASSPRQGGSPLHF. CDR3 sequence (DNA): TGTGCCAGCAGCCCCCGACAGGGTGGTTCACCCCTCCACTTT.

The chain employs TRBV6-5 and TRBJ2-6; D unclear. Trimming cost V 6 bases and J 0 bases, with 6 bases left between them. Germline V gene sequence: CDR1 MNHEY, CDR2 SVGAGI. There are 14 residues in the CDR3. CDR3 sequence (DNA): TGTGCCAGCAGCCCAAGCTCTGGGGCCAACGTCCTGACTTTC. Translation: CASSPSSGANVLTF.

V usage is TRBV3-1 (or the pseudogene TRBV3-2) and J usage is TRBJ1-3, with D unclear. V lost 5 bases and J 7 bases, leaving 9 bases between the germline ends. The CDR3 is 12 amino acids. Germline lookup yields CDR1 LGHDT and CDR2 YNNKEL (reference sequence). The CDR3 region has the DNA TGTGCCAGCAGCTTTGGGGAGAACACCATATATTTT. It is translated as CASSFGENTIYF.

This chain links TRBV3-1 (or the pseudogene TRBV3-2) with TRBJ2-3, with 13 bases lining up with TRBD2. This CDR3 is 16 amino acids long. The junction had 5 bases not matched to a gene; V was cut back by 3 bases and J by 5 bases. Germline V gene sequence: CDR1 LGHDT, CDR2 YNNKEL (reference sequence). CDR3 sequence: CASSQGTSGAGDTQYF. CDR3 DNA: TGTGCCAGCAGCCAGGGGACTAGCGGGGCGGGAGATACGCAGTATTTT.

The chain combines TRBV5-6 with TRBJ2-1, with D perhaps matching TRBD2 (5 bases). The germline CDR1 and CDR2 sequences are SGHDT and YYEEEE. There are 13 residues in the CDR3. With 5 bases removed from V and 4 bases from J, the gap between germline ends came to 10 bases. The CDR3: CASRVRDYNEQFF. In DNA, the CDR3 is TGTGCCAGCAGGGTGAGGGATTACAATGAGCAGTTCTTC.

This chain links TRBV10-1 with TRBJ1-5; D gene ambiguous. V lost 0 bases and J 6 bases, leaving 6 bases between the germline ends. Looked up from germline, CDR1 is WNHNN and CDR2 is SYGVQD (reference sequence). The CDR3 is 13 amino acids. CDR3 loop: CASSESGPQPQHF. The CDR3 DNA reads as TGCGCCAGCAGTGAGTCAGGTCCTCAGCCCCAGCATTTT.

This chain uses TRBV5-1 with TRBJ1-1, with D possibly being TRBD1 (6 bases). The V end was cut by 7 bases, the J end by 4 bases, with 14 bases between. Germline V CDR1 and CDR2: SGHRS, YFSETQ. This CDR3 comprises 13 residues. As DNA, the CDR3 is TGCGCCAGCGCGCGACAGGACGGCACTGAAGCTTTCTTT. Its protein is CASARQDGTEAFF.

The chain is built from TRBV19 and TRBJ1-1, with a weak D call TRBD1 (6 bases). This CDR3 has 14 residues. CDR1 and CDR2 from the germline V gene are LNHDA and SQIVND (reference sequence). The V end lost 5 bases, the J end lost 6 bases, and 16 bases lay between the germline ends. The CDR3 DNA is TGTGCCAGTAGTCCACAGGGCTCGGGGGCTGAAGCTTTCTTT. It codes for CASSPQGSGAEAFF.

V and J are TRBV7-2 and TRBJ2-1; 8 bases fit TRBD2. The germline CDR1 and CDR2 sequences are SGHTA and FQGNSA. V lost 11 bases and J lost 9; bases outside the gene matches: 12. CDR3 length: 13 residues. The CDR3 region is CAAAGSGNTEQFF. The DNA of the CDR3 is TGTGCCGCGGCGGGTAGCGGGAACACTGAGCAGTTCTTC. The full variable domain, rest sourced from reference TRBV7-2 and TRBJ2-1, is GAGVSQSPSNKVTEKGKDVELRCDPISGHTALYWYRQSLGQGLEFLIYFQGNSAPDKSGLPSDRFSAERTGGSVSTLTIQRTQQEDSAVYLCAAAGSGNTEQFFGPGTRLTVL.

V usage is TRBV5-5 and J usage is TRBJ1-5; D uncertain. Trimming took off 1 base at V and 5 bases at J, with 10 bases between the two ends. This CDR3 has 14 residues. In germline, CDR1 is SGHKS, CDR2 YYEKEE (reference sequence). The chain's CDR3 is CASSLLSAYQPQHF. CDR3 coding DNA: TGTGCCAGCAGCTTGCTGTCAGCTTATCAGCCCCAGCATTTT.

V gene TRBV28 combines with J gene TRBJ2-7; D unresolved. V was cut by 1 base and J by 6 bases, with 7 bases left in between. The CDR3 has 12 residues. CDR1 MDHEN and CDR2 SYDVKM come from the germline V gene. CDR3 coding DNA: TGTGCCAGCAGTTTATTGGGTGGCGAGCAGTACTTC. It translates to CASSLLGGEQYF.

This clone was counted between two and nine times. The V and J genes are TRBV5-1 and TRBJ1-1; tentative D call: TRBD1 (6 bases). The V gene lost 2 bases and the J gene lost 4 bases, with 27 bases spanning the gap. Germline V gene lookup returns CDR1 SGHRS and CDR2 YFSETQ. This CDR3 is built from 19 residues. CDR3: CASSFARGAGQVGGTEAFF. The CDR3 DNA reads TGCGCCAGCAGCTTCGCCCGGGGGGCCGGGCAGGTGGGGGGCACTGAAGCTTTCTTT.

The V gene is TRBV27, the J gene TRBJ1-2, with D possibly being TRBD1 (5 bases). Between the trimmed V and J ends, which lost 3 bases and 4 bases, there was a span of 15 bases. CDR1 MNHEY and CDR2 SMNVEV come from the germline V gene (reference sequence). CDR3 length equals 15 residues. This chain's CDR3 is CASSFTWDGVYGYTF. The CDR3 nucleotides are TGTGCCAGCAGTTTTACGTGGGACGGGGTCTATGGCTACACCTTC.